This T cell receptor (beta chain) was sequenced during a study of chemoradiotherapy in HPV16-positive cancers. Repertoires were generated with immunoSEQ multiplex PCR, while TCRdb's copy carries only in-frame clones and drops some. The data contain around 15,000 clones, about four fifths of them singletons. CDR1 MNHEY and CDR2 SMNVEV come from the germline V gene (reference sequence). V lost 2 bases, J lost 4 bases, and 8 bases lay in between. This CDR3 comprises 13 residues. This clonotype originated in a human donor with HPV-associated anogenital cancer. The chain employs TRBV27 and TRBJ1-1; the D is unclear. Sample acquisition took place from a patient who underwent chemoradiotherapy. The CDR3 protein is CASSLNIITEAFF. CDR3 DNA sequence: TGTGCCAGCAGTTTAAACATAATCACTGAAGCTTTCTTT.